The TCR beta chain under discussion was sequenced for a study of persistence of HIV-infected CD4 T cells. Study observations and caveats: CMV- and Gag-responding cells had lower TCRbeta richness than CD3/CD28-responding cells. TCR oligoclonality correlated with proviral oligoclonality in the same sorted populations.

The germline V gene encodes CDR1 SGHDT and CDR2 YYEEEE. The CDR3 has 13 residues. Trimming stripped 4 bases from V and 2 bases from J, with 9 bases between. Sequencing used immunoSEQ version 4 in survey mode. Assay: immunoSEQ multiplex PCR; the TCRdb copy retains only in-frame clones and omits some. This table holds about 37,000 clones, around 90% found once. This nonspecific control used anti-CD3/anti-CD28 bead stimulation of CD4+ T cells. Responding CD4+ T cells were sorted by upregulation of both CD40 ligand and CD69. Donors had CD4+ T cell counts above 400 cells/uL and were CMV-seropositive. Remarks on this clone: Its antigen is currently unknown.

This sequence originates from an adult man with HIV who was CMV-seropositive. Material: CD4+ T cells sorted from PBMCs after approximately 18-hour stimulation, obtained from a patient who received antiretroviral therapy. This sequence joins TRBV5-6 and TRBJ2-5; D uncertain. CDR3 coding DNA: TGTGCCAGCAGCCTGACGGAGCAAGAGACCCAGTACTTC. The encoded protein is CASSLTEQETQYF. The complete variable domain, with remaining parts taken from reference TRBV5-6 and TRBJ2-5, reads DAGVTQSPTHLIKTRGQQVTLRCSPKSGHDTVSWYQQALGQGPQFIFQYYEEEERQRGNFPDRFSGHQFPNYSSELNVNALLLGDSALYLCASSLTEQETQYFGPGTRLLVL.